This is a list of T cell receptor beta chains from one sample in a study of chemoradiotherapy in HPV16-positive cancers. The assay was immunoSEQ multiplex PCR, and TCRdb's table has in-frame clones only and misses some. Here the sample spans just over 8,500 clones, approximately 74% being singletons. This material was obtained from a patient who underwent chemoradiotherapy. These receptors were taken from a human donor with HPV-associated anogenital cancer. The CDR3 runs from the conserved cysteine through the conserved F or W. Each record gives: D gene, J gene, CDR3 length, clone size, V gene, CDR3 protein, CDR3 DNA. D genes are given only for firm matches. Clone size, where shown, is once, few, many, or a class for clones that have expanded.

d_call: TRBD2; j_call: TRBJ2-1; cdr3_length: 15; clone_size: -; v_call: TRBV5-5; cdr3_aa: CASSLTSGRGYEQFF; cdr3_nt: TGTGCCAGCAGCCTGACTAGCGGGAGGGGTTATGAGCAGTTCTTC
d_call: -; j_call: TRBJ1-5; cdr3_length: 15; clone_size: -; v_call: TRBV21-1; cdr3_aa: CASSTGTGGNQPQHF; cdr3_nt: TGTGCCAGCAGCACCGGGACAGGGGGCAATCAGCCCCAGCATTTT
d_call: -; j_call: TRBJ2-1; cdr3_length: 16; clone_size: -; v_call: TRBV11-2; cdr3_aa: CASSLEGWGRNNEQFF; cdr3_nt: TGTGCCAGCAGCTTAGAGGGCTGGGGCAGAAACAATGAGCAGTTCTTC
d_call: TRBD2; j_call: TRBJ2-1; cdr3_length: 14; clone_size: -; v_call: TRBV2; cdr3_aa: CASASTSVYNEQFF; cdr3_nt: TGTGCCAGCGCTTCGACTAGCGTCTACAATGAGCAGTTCTTC
d_call: -; j_call: TRBJ1-1; cdr3_length: 14; clone_size: -; v_call: TRBV5-1; cdr3_aa: CASSLSGLNTEAFF; cdr3_nt: TGCGCCAGCAGCTTGTCAGGACTTAACACTGAAGCTTTCTTT
d_call: -; j_call: TRBJ2-1; cdr3_length: 15; clone_size: -; v_call: TRBV1; cdr3_aa: CTSSHPKFQLGEQFF; cdr3_nt: TGCACCAGCAGCCACCCGAAATTCCAGTTGGGTGAGCAGTTCTTC
d_call: -; j_call: TRBJ1-1; cdr3_length: 12; clone_size: -; v_call: TRBV5-1; cdr3_aa: CASSLGVTEAFF; cdr3_nt: TGCGCCAGCAGCCTAGGGGTAACTGAAGCTTTCTTT
d_call: TRBD1; j_call: TRBJ2-1; cdr3_length: 15; clone_size: -; v_call: TRBV11-2; cdr3_aa: CASSSIQGARNEQFF; cdr3_nt: TGTGCCAGCAGCTCCATACAGGGGGCTCGGAATGAGCAGTTCTTC
d_call: -; j_call: TRBJ1-1; cdr3_length: 14; clone_size: -; v_call: TRBV28; cdr3_aa: CASSLLGADTEAFF; cdr3_nt: TGTGCCAGCAGTTTACTGGGGGCCGACACTGAAGCTTTCTTT
d_call: -; j_call: TRBJ2-1; cdr3_length: 15; clone_size: few; v_call: TRBV7-9; cdr3_aa: CASSPEGYTYNEQFF; cdr3_nt: TGTGCCAGCAGCCCAGAGGGTTATACCTACAATGAGCAGTTCTTC
d_call: -; j_call: TRBJ2-3; cdr3_length: 14; clone_size: -; v_call: TRBV10-2; cdr3_aa: CASSESSGTDTQYF; cdr3_nt: TGCGCCAGCAGTGAGTCGTCCGGCACAGATACGCAGTATTTT
d_call: -; j_call: TRBJ1-5; cdr3_length: 15; clone_size: -; v_call: TRBV6-6; cdr3_aa: CASSYRGTGGQPQHF; cdr3_nt: TGTGCCAGCAGTTACAGGGGGACGGGGGGACAGCCCCAGCATTTT
d_call: -; j_call: TRBJ2-1; cdr3_length: 15; clone_size: few; v_call: TRBV7-9; cdr3_aa: CASSEGQGDYNEQFF; cdr3_nt: TGTGCCAGCAGCGAAGGGCAAGGGGACTACAATGAGCAGTTCTTC
d_call: -; j_call: TRBJ2-2; cdr3_length: 16; clone_size: few; v_call: TRBV7-3; cdr3_aa: CASSPHPDANTGELFF; cdr3_nt: TGTGCCAGCAGCCCCCATCCGGACGCGAACACCGGGGAGCTGTTTTTT